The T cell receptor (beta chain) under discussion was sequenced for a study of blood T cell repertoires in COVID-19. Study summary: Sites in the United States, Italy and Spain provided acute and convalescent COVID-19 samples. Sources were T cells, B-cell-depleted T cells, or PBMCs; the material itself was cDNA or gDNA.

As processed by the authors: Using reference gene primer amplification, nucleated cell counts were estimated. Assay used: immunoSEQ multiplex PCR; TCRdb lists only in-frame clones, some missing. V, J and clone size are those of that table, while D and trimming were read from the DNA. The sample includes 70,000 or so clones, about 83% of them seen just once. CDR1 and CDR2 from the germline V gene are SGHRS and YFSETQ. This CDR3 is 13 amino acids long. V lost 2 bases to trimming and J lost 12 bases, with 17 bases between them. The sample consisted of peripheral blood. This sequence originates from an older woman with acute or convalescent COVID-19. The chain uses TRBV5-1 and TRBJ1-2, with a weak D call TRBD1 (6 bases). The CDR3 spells CASSFSDRRIHTF. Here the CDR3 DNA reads TGCGCCAGCAGCTTCTCCGACAGGCGCATTCACACCTTC.